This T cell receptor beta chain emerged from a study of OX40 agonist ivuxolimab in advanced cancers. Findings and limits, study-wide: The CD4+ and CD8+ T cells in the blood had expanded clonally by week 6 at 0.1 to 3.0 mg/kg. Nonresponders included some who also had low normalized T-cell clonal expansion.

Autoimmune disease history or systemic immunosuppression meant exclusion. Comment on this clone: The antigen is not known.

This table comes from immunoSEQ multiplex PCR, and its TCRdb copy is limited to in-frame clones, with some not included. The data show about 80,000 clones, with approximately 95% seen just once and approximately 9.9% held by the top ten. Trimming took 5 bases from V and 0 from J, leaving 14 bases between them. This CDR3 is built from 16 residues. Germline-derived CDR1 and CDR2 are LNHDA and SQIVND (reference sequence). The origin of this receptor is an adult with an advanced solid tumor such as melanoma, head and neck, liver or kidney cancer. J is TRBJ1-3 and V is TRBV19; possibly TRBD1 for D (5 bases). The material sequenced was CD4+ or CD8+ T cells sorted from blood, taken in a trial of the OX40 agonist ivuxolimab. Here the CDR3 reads CASSPQDWSSGNTIYF. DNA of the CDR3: TGTGCCAGTAGTCCACAGGACTGGAGCTCTGGAAACACCATATATTTT.